This T cell receptor (beta chain) was found in a study of T cell responses to AZD1222 COVID-19 vaccine listed by TCRdb under 2021. For context, the study as a whole: TCR sequencing was performed for roughly 250 trial participants, of whom about 200 were given two doses of AZD1222 and around 25 were given two doses of MenACWY control vaccine. Trial participants were enrolled by age into 18-55, 56-69 and 70-plus year subgroups, with roughly 160, 29 and 62 TCR-sequenced participants respectively. Beyond this particular receptor, the publication reports: The whole spike protein was spanned by vaccine-associated CD4 TCRs, and dominant responses were seen in regions 160-218 and 743-854. Because no day 14 peak-response samples were available, the repertoires could be characterized only after the peak T cell response. After two AZD1222 doses, spike-specific TCR breadth and depth were significantly higher than at day 0 and than in MenACWY recipients. Reportedly, almost half of the unique spike-specific TCRs recognized epitopes lying outside the regions that are mutated in the B.1.351 and B.1.1.7 variants. Conclusions about previously exposed vaccinees are limited because only a handful of AZD1222 recipients were SARS-CoV-2 seropositive at baseline. Participants were mostly white British, with more females than males. The authors suggested clonal diversity may have been underestimated. The 56-69-year group was small, and its depth increase did not reach significance, likely because of low power.

The time point label here, explained by the study, means: about 28 days (+/-7) after the second vaccine dose. AZD1222 recipients given second doses at about 4 weeks or at about 12 weeks were pooled, since spike-specific TCR depth and breadth were not found to differ between the two schedules. Vaccinee samples came from UK trials COV001 and COV002, including a single-blind randomized controlled phase 2/3 trial of AZD1222 (ChAdOx1 nCoV-19) in healthy adults. For TCRbeta chain sequencing, PBMC samples from trial participants were taken at day 0 and at day 28 after the second dose. V is trimmed back by 1 base and J by 2 bases, and the junction contains 1 base that no gene match accounts for. The CDR3 has 14 amino acids, counting the end cysteine and phenylalanine. CDR3 DNA is the only sequence kept; it has 42 bases, read in frame from the first base. The germline V gene gives CDR1 as MGHRA and CDR2 as YSYEKL.

This clone was observed a single time. Its binding antigen is unknown. The sample holds no much larger clone one base away, and base qualities are not on file. The CDR3 regions of human TCRbeta chains were subjected to immunosequencing. On the study's bioinformatics: Repertoire TCRs were checked for matches against a reference library of SARS-CoV-2-specific TCRs that had been generated using the MIRA antigen-specificity platform. Breadth meant the fraction of unique TCRs that were SARS-CoV-2-associated, whereas depth meant the fraction of total T cells that were SARS-CoV-2-associated. Using the MIRA data, every spike-specific TCR was mapped to the spike region that the TCR reacted to and assigned to either a CD4 or a CD8 class. Log10-transformed breadth and depth values were compared by one-way ANOVA with Sidak's multiple comparisons tests. TCRdb took this table from immuneACCESS and kept in-frame rearrangements with V and J called. Such tables lack part of the clones; where checked against another copy, unresolved V genes explain under half of the gap, and the rest is unexplained. The D gene and trimming were derived from the DNA, and the V and J assignments and clone size from that table. The sample table records some 130,000 clones; approximately 95% of these occur just once. The top ten clones comprise roughly 7.1% of the sample.

Rearrangement joined TRBV4-1 to TRBJ2-5, with 7 junctional bases fitting TRBD1. The TCR was taken from an adult who received the AZD1222 COVID-19 vaccine. The sample was peripheral blood, taken 28 days after the second AZD1222 dose. The CDR3 protein sequence reads: CASSQGDSQETQYF. The nucleotide sequence is given as TGCGCCAGCAGCCAAGGGGACAGTCAAGAGACCCAGTACTTC.